Below, 32 T cell receptor beta chains from the same sample are listed, as sequenced in a study of beta chain features in type 1 diabetes listed by TCRdb under 2018. No antigen has been assigned to these receptors. The library was prepared using the immunoSEQ multiplex PCR assay. The entire isolated RNA was reverse transcribed using the High Capacity cDNA Reverse Transcription Kit, and thus expressed TCRB transcripts were sequenced. TCRdb stores this immuneACCESS table with in-frame sequences only. Part of the clones is absent; in the studies checked, under half of the shortfall reflects unresolved V genes, and no reason is known for the rest. The sample has 300,000 to 450,000 clones on record, 8.5% to 10% of them singletons. About 0.6% of the sample is taken by the ten largest. Points the paper makes about the study in general: Type 1 diabetes patients showed a moderate but significant shortening of TCRB CDR3 length in all four CD4+ subsets.

Source material: central memory CD4+ T cells from blood. These receptors all come from a man aged 25-45 years with type 1 diabetes.

The V gene is TRBV25-1, the J gene TRBJ1-1; D not certain. From germline, CDR1 is MGHDK and CDR2 SYGVNS. The V gene lost 5 bases and the J gene lost 1 base, with 8 bases spanning the gap. The CDR3 spans 13 residues. The CDR3 reads CASSPGGNTEAFF. DNA of the CDR3: TGTGCCAGCAGTCCGGGCGGGAACACTGAAGCTTTCTTT.

This clone was counted at least ten times. The rearrangement links TRBV23-1 to TRBJ1-2, with D perhaps matching TRBD1 (6 bases). TRBV23-1 carries the ORF label, with uncertain function. The CDR3 covers 16 residues. Trimming pared 4 bases from V and 4 bases from J, leaving 19 bases between. CDR3 bases: TGCGCCAGCAGTCGCCCTCGCCCCGCAGGGGTCTATGGCTACACCTTC. Translated, it gives CASSRPRPAGVYGYTF.

The V call is TRBV19, the J call TRBJ1-2; TRBD1 matches at 9 bases. In germline, CDR1 is LNHDA, CDR2 SQIVND (reference sequence). The CDR3 contains 13 residues. V trimming: 5 bases; J trimming: 9 bases; junction bases outside the gene matches: 7. The CDR3 is CASSPGQGSRYTF. The DNA of the CDR3 is TGTGCCAGTAGTCCGGGACAGGGATCACGCTACACCTTC.

This clone has more than one count but fewer than ten. This sequence joins TRBV7-9 and TRBJ2-2; D unresolved. CDR3 length: 17 amino acids. The germline gives CDR1 SEHNR, CDR2 FQNEAQ (reference sequence). Trimming removed 5 bases from V and 2 bases from J, with 18 bases in between. CDR3 sequence: CASSPTWINKNTGELFF. The CDR3 coding sequence is TGTGCCAGCAGCCCTACATGGATCAATAAAAACACCGGGGAGCTGTTTTTT.

The V gene is TRBV28, the J gene TRBJ2-7, with TRBD2 matching 14 bases. The germline gives CDR1 MDHEN, CDR2 SYDVKM. The V gene end was trimmed by 4 bases and the J gene end by 5 bases; junction bases not matched to a gene: 10. CDR3 size: 17 residues. CDR3 sequence: CASSSIMGLAGVHEQYF. CDR3 nucleotide sequence: TGTGCCAGCAGTTCGATAATGGGACTAGCGGGAGTTCACGAGCAGTACTTC. The full variable domain, with the rest looked up from reference TRBV28 and TRBJ2-7, is DVKVTQSSRYLVKRTGEKVFLECVQDMDHENMFWYRQDPGLGLRLIYFSYDVKMKEKGDIPEGYSVSREKKERFSLILESASTNQTSMYLCASSSIMGLAGVHEQYFGPGTRLTVT.

The rearrangement joins TRBV5-6 to TRBJ2-4, with TRBD2 as a possible D gene (5 bases). CDR1 is SGHDT and CDR2 is YYEEEE in the germline V gene. V was cut by 0 bases and J by 6 bases, with 7 bases left in between. CDR3 length equals 13 residues. The CDR3 bases are TGTGCCAGCAGCTTGGATGGGAGAAACATTCAGTACTTC. Amino acids: CASSLDGRNIQYF. Full variable domain (outside the CDR3, taken from reference TRBV5-6 and TRBJ2-4): DAGVTQSPTHLIKTRGQQVTLRCSPKSGHDTVSWYQQALGQGPQFIFQYYEEEERQRGNFPDRFSGHQFPNYSSELNVNALLLGDSALYLCASSLDGRNIQYFGAGTRLSVL.

This clone has just a few counts. This chain uses TRBV11-2 with TRBJ2-7; TRBD1 aligns across 7 bases. CDR1 and CDR2 (germline): SGHAT, FQNNGV. The CDR3 has 13 amino acids. J gave up 10 bases and V 3 bases, and 9 bases lay outside the gene matches. The CDR3 is CASSFYRDSQQYF. CDR3 coding DNA: TGTGCCAGCAGCTTTTACCGGGACAGCCAACAGTACTTC.

This clone occurred many times. The genes are TRBV7-2 and TRBJ1-4, with a tentative D call TRBD1 (6 bases). The CDR3 covers 13 residues. Germline V gives CDR1 SGHTA, CDR2 FQGNSA. Deletions cut 5 bases from V and 8 bases from J, with 12 bases between. CDR3 protein: CASSPRGREKLFF. The CDR3 region has the DNA TGTGCCAGCAGCCCCAGGGGTAGGGAAAAACTGTTTTTT.

This chain connects TRBV10-3 to TRBJ1-2; 8 bases are a match to TRBD1. Germline trimming cut 8 bases from V and 3 bases from J; bases unmatched to any gene: 14. CDR1 is ENHRY and CDR2 is SYGVKD in the germline V gene. This CDR3 spans 16 amino acids. CDR3 in DNA: TGTGCCATCCAGAATCGGCAGGGGGCTACGGACTATGGCTACACCTTC. It translates to CAIQNRQGATDYGYTF.

This clone was seen a handful of times. CDR3 DNA sequence: TGTGCCAGCAGTTTATACAGGTCATCTAACTATGGCTACACCTTC. Its translation is CASSLYRSSNYGYTF. V gene TRBV28 combines with J gene TRBJ1-2; D is perhaps TRBD1 (5 bases). Germline V gene sequence: CDR1 MDHEN, CDR2 SYDVKM. V was cut by 1 base and J by 0 bases, with 9 bases left in between. The CDR3 extends over 15 amino acids.

This clone was seen ten or more times. The V call is TRBV10-3, the J call TRBJ1-2; 7 nucleotides agree with TRBD1. Germline trimming cut 6 bases from V and 4 bases from J; bases unmatched to any gene: 5. CDR3 length: 13 amino acids. Germline assignment: CDR1 ENHRY and CDR2 SYGVKD. The CDR3 here is CAIRPQGSYGYTF. CDR3 DNA sequence: TGTGCCATCAGACCACAGGGGAGCTATGGCTACACCTTC.

The rearrangement joins TRBV7-9 to TRBJ2-7; TRBD2 matches 7 bases. The CDR3 totals 15 residues. CDR1 is SEHNR and CDR2 is FQNEAQ in the germline V gene (reference sequence). V dropped 5 bases and J dropped 0; count of bases not matched to a gene: 7. The DNA of the CDR3 is TGTGCCAGCAGCCCAAGCGGGGCAAGCTCCTACGAGCAGTACTTC. Translated, it gives CASSPSGASSYEQYF.

This clone came up a few times. The rearrangement joins TRBV30 to TRBJ1-2; D is undetermined. This CDR3 is built from 14 residues. Germline assignment: CDR1 GTSNPN and CDR2 SVGIG (reference sequence). Trimming took off 2 bases at V and 2 bases at J, with 12 bases between the two ends. CDR3 DNA sequence: TGTGCCTGGAGTCAAGGGAGGGTGAACTATGGCTACACCTTC. Residues: CAWSQGRVNYGYTF.

This clone was seen a handful of times. CDR3 amino acids: CASSLQGDRVQPQHF. For the CDR3, the DNA is TGTGCCAGCAGTTTACAGGGGGACAGGGTCCAGCCCCAGCATTTT. The chain carries TRBV28 and TRBJ1-5; TRBD1 aligns across 9 bases. The CDR3 has 15 residues. Germline values: CDR1 MDHEN, CDR2 SYDVKM. Losses at the gene ends were 2 bases for V and 7 bases for J; bases not matched to a gene: 6.

The rearrangement uses TRBV7-2 and TRBJ1-2; D not certain. CDR1 SGHTA and CDR2 FQGNSA come from the germline V gene. This CDR3 region has 13 residues. V was clipped by 1 base and J by 5 bases, with 8 bases between them. CDR3 in DNA: TGTGCCAGCAGCTTAGGATCAGCATATGGCTACACCTTC. Protein product: CASSLGSAYGYTF.

J is TRBJ1-3 and V is TRBV7-3; D uncertain. The CDR3 runs 13 residues. Germline-derived CDR1 and CDR2 are SGHTA and FQGTGA. V shed 4 bases and J shed 5 bases, with 9 bases lying between them. The CDR3 protein is CASSSEARNTIYF. The CDR3 coding sequence is TGTGCCAGCAGCTCTGAAGCTCGAAACACCATATATTTT. Full variable domain (remainder filled in from reference TRBV7-3 and TRBJ1-3): GAGVSQTPSNKVTEKGKYVELRCDPISGHTALYWYRQSLGQGPEFLIYFQGTGAADDSGLPNDRFFAVRPEGSVSTLKIQRTERGDSAVYLCASSSEARNTIYFGEGSWLTVV.

Ten or more counts support this clone. This chain joins TRBV5-4 and TRBJ2-5; 7 bases agree with TRBD1. Germline trimming cut 4 bases from V and 3 bases from J; bases unmatched to any gene: 6. From germline, CDR1 is SGHNT and CDR2 YYREEE (reference sequence). The CDR3 length is 14 residues. For the CDR3, the DNA is TGTGCCAGCAGCGTGGGACAGAAAGAAGAGACCCAGTACTTC. This sequence encodes CASSVGQKEETQYF.

This clone was seen more than once but under ten times. The gene calls are TRBV5-1 and TRBJ2-6, with TRBD1 matching over 10 bases. V lost 4 bases, J lost 3 bases, and 4 bases stayed unmatched. The CDR3 is made up of 16 amino acids. Germline CDR1 and CDR2: SGHRS and YFSETQ. This chain's CDR3 is CASSLTGGGGANVLTF. The CDR3 DNA follows: TGCGCCAGCAGCCTGACAGGGGGCGGTGGGGCCAACGTCCTGACTTTC. The full variable domain, in which reference TRBV5-1 and TRBJ2-6 provide the parts outside the CDR3, is KAGVTQTPRYLIKTRGQQVTLSCSPISGHRSVSWYQQTPGQGLQFLFEYFSETQRNKGNFPGRFSGRQFSNSRSEMNVSTLELGDSALYLCASSLTGGGGANVLTFGAGSRLTVL.

The V and J genes are TRBV6-1 and TRBJ1-5; unclear D gene. V was trimmed by 5 bases and J by 6 bases, leaving 11 bases between them. Germline CDR1 is MNHNS and CDR2 is SASEGT. The CDR3 is made up of 13 amino acids. CDR3 protein: CASSISMRQPQHF. CDR3 coding DNA: TGTGCCAGCAGTATCAGTATGCGTCAGCCCCAGCATTTT.

This clone was counted between two and nine times. The chain is built from TRBV4-2 and TRBJ1-5; D call uncertain. The V gene lost 5 bases and the J gene lost 4 bases, with 6 bases spanning the gap. The CDR3 length is 12 residues. Germline CDR1 reads LGHNA; CDR2 reads YNFKEQ. CDR3 loop: CASSLGNQPQHF. The CDR3 DNA sequence: TGTGCCAGCAGCTTAGGGAATCAGCCCCAGCATTTT.

This clone occurred a few times. The chain has TRBV7-3 and TRBJ2-5, with TRBD2 matching over 10 bases. Per the germline V gene, CDR1 is SGHTA and CDR2 is FQGTGA. The J segment lost 5 bases and the V segment lost 1 base, leaving 4 bases of the junction unmatched. This CDR3 comprises 15 residues. The CDR3 sequence: CASSLMASGSETQYF. As DNA, the CDR3 is TGTGCCAGCAGCTTAATGGCTAGCGGGAGTGAGACCCAGTACTTC. Full variable domain (remainder filled in from reference TRBV7-3 and TRBJ2-5): GAGVSQTPSNKVTEKGKYVELRCDPISGHTALYWYRQSLGQGPEFLIYFQGTGAADDSGLPNDRFFAVRPEGSVSTLKIQRTERGDSAVYLCASSLMASGSETQYFGPGTRLLVL.

The chain has TRBV4-2 and TRBJ2-1, with a tentative D call TRBD1 (6 bases). The V and J ends lost 4 bases and 5 bases respectively, with 9 bases between them. The CDR3 covers 13 residues. Germline-derived CDR1 and CDR2 are LGHNA and YNFKEQ. This chain's CDR3 is CASSPGTNNEQFF. The CDR3 DNA reads as TGTGCCAGCAGCCCCGGGACAAACAATGAGCAGTTCTTC.

This clone was counted a few times. The CDR3 nucleotides are TGTGCCAGCAGTGGTGACAGGGGATCTGAAGCTTTCTTT. This codes for CASSGDRGSEAFF. The chain carries TRBV13 and TRBJ1-1; 8 bases line up with TRBD1. The CDR3 sequence is 13 residues long. Germline trimming cut 6 bases from V and 6 bases from J; bases unmatched to any gene: 6. CDR1 is PRHDT and CDR2 is FYEKMQ in the germline V gene (reference sequence). Filled out from reference TRBV13 and TRBJ1-1, the complete variable domain reads AAGVIQSPRHLIKEKRETATLKCYPIPRHDTVYWYQQGPGQDPQFLISFYEKMQSDKGSIPDRFSAQQFSDYHSELNMSSLELGDSALYFCASSGDRGSEAFFGQGTRLTVV.

V gene TRBV5-5 combines with J gene TRBJ1-5; perhaps TRBD1 as D (5 bases). The V gene lost 0 bases and the J gene lost 6 bases, with 16 bases spanning the gap. The CDR3 runs 16 residues. Germline lookup yields CDR1 SGHKS and CDR2 YYEKEE (reference sequence). CDR3 amino acids: CASSLDVGEVSQPQHF. CDR3 DNA: TGTGCCAGCAGCTTGGATGTAGGGGAAGTGAGTCAGCCCCAGCATTTT.

This clone appeared a single time. DNA of the CDR3: TGTGCCAGCAGCTTAGCGCCTAGCGGAAACACCGGGGAGCTGTTTTTT. Amino acid sequence: CASSLAPSGNTGELFF. The chain is built from TRBV7-3 and TRBJ2-2; 7 nucleotides line up with TRBD2. Germline CDR1 reads SGHTA; CDR2 reads FQGTGA. The V segment lost 2 bases and the J segment 2 bases; nucleotides outside the gene matches: 5. The CDR3 contains 16 residues.

This clone was found once. The rearrangement links TRBV10-3 to TRBJ2-5; TRBD1 aligns across 8 bases. TRBJ2-7 matches the DNA end more closely, so the J call is doubtful. The CDR3 has 14 amino acids. The germline CDR1 and CDR2 sequences are ENHRY and SYGVKD. This CDR3 reads CAISSADRAYEQYF. Written as DNA, the CDR3 is TGTGCCATCAGTTCAGCGGACAGGGCCTACGAGCAGTACTTC.

There are a few counts of this clone. The chain combines TRBV18 with TRBJ2-1; TRBD2 is a possible D gene (6 bases). The CDR3 length is 13 residues. Germline V CDR1 and CDR2: KGHSH, LQKENI. With 5 bases removed from V and 4 bases from J, the gap between germline ends came to 9 bases. CDR3 sequence reads: CASSGDFYNEQFF. CDR3 nucleotide sequence: TGTGCCAGCTCAGGGGACTTTTACAATGAGCAGTTCTTC.

This clone was recorded a few times. The chain couples TRBV6-5 to TRBJ2-1; 12 bases map to TRBD2. The CDR3 runs to 15 residues. Trimming at V came to 6 bases and at J to 8 bases, leaving 8 bases not matched to a gene. Germline CDR1 and CDR2: MNHEY and SVGAGI. CDR3 sequence: CASRRLAGARYEQFF. The DNA for the CDR3 is TGTGCCAGCAGGAGACTAGCGGGAGCGAGATATGAGCAGTTCTTC.

This clone was seen a few times. In DNA form, the CDR3 reads TGTGCCAGCAGTTTGAGGTCCGTGCGGGGATTCTCTGGAAACACCATATATTTT. Residues: CASSLRSVRGFSGNTIYF. This rearrangement joins TRBV28 to TRBJ1-3, with no clear D. The V gene lost 3 bases and the J gene lost 0 bases, with 18 bases spanning the gap. The CDR3 runs 18 residues. Looked up from germline, CDR1 is MDHEN and CDR2 is SYDVKM. The full variable domain, completed using reference TRBV28 and TRBJ1-3, is DVKVTQSSRYLVKRTGEKVFLECVQDMDHENMFWYRQDPGLGLRLIYFSYDVKMKEKGDIPEGYSVSREKKERFSLILESASTNQTSMYLCASSLRSVRGFSGNTIYFGEGSWLTVV.

The chain uses TRBV20-1 and TRBJ2-3; D is unclear. Trimming took 3 bases from V and 2 from J, leaving 0 bases between them. This CDR3 is built from 10 residues. Germline V gives CDR1 DFQATT, CDR2 SNEGSKA (reference sequence). DNA for the CDR3: TGCAGTGCTAGCACAGATACGCAGTATTTT. Translated: CSASTDTQYF.

This clone was detected only a few times. A much larger clone sits a single nucleotide away, making a read error possible. The chain employs TRBV21-1 and TRBJ2-5. TRBV21-1 is a documented pseudogene. This CDR3 spans 11 amino acids. Here the CDR3 reads CASSVQETQYF. In nucleotides, the CDR3 is TGTGCCAGCAGCGTCCAAGAGACCCAGTACTTC.

V is TRBV6-5 and J is TRBJ1-5, with D perhaps matching TRBD1 (5 bases). Trimming left V 5 bases short and J 7 bases short, with 18 bases between. This CDR3 spans 15 amino acids. CDR1 MNHEY and CDR2 SVGAGI come from the germline V gene. The CDR3 region is CASSPAVWGRQPQHF. CDR3 bases: TGTGCCAGCAGTCCGGCGGTGTGGGGGAGGCAGCCCCAGCATTTT.